This T cell receptor beta chain comes out of a study of blood T cells in healthy people across ages. Study-wide background: Template switching caught about one barcoded beta molecule for each two T cells.

Together with a sample-barcoded 5' primer, a J-beta primer mix was included in a second PCR lasting about 6 to 11 cycles. Every sample gave at least 2.5 million paired-end reads containing CDR3. TCRdb fed the 5' RACE reads into MiXCR, producing one record per CDR3 protein. This table holds under 800,000 distinct CDR3 sequences, roughly 45% found once. Findings and limits, study-wide: A roughly linear fall in TCR beta diversity per million T cells was seen with increasing age.

Each sample had at least 6 million PBMCs isolated. The sample holds many counts of this clonotype. The antigen remains unidentified. There are 15 residues in the CDR3. V lost 0 bases and J lost 0, with 12 bases in between. Germline loops: CDR1 DFQATT, CDR2 SNEGSKA (reference sequence). J is TRBJ2-7 and V is TRBV20-1; TRBD1 is a possible D gene (5 bases). The specimen was blood. This TCR was recovered from a woman aged 60-75 years in good health. This CDR3 is CSARDPRDPSYEQYF. The CDR3 DNA reads TGCAGTGCTAGAGACCCCAGGGATCCCTCCTACGAGCAGTACTTC.